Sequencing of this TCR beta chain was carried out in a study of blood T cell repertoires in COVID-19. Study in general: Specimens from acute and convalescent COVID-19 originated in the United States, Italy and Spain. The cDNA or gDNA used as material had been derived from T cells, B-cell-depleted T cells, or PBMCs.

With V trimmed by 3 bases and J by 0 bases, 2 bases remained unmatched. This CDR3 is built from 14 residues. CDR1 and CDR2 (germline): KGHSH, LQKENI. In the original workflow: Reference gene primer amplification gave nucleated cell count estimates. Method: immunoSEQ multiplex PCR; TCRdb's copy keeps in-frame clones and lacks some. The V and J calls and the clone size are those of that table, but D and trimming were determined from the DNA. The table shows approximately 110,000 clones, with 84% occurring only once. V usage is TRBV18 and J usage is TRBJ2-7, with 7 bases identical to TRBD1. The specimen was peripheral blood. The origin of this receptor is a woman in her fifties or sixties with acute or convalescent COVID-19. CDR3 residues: CASSPDRSSYEQYF. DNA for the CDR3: TGTGCCAGCTCACCGGACAGGAGCTCCTACGAGCAGTACTTC.